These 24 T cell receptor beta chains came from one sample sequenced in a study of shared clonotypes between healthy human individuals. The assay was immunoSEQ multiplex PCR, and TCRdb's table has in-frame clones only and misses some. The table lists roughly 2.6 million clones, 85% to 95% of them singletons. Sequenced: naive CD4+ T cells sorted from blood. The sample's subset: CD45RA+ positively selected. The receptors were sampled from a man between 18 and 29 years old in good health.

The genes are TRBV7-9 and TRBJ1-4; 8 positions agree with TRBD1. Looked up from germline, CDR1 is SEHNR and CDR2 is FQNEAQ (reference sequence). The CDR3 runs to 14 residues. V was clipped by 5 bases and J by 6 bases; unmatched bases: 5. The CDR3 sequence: CASSRDRSDEKLFF. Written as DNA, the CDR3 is TGTGCCAGCAGCCGGGACAGGTCTGATGAAAAACTGTTTTTT. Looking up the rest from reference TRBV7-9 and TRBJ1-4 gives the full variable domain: DTGVSQNPRHKITKRGQNVTFRCDPISEHNRLYWYRQTLGQGPEFLTYFQNEAQLEKSRLLSDRFSAERPKGSFSTLEIQRTEQGDSAMYLCASSRDRSDEKLFFGSGTQLSVL.

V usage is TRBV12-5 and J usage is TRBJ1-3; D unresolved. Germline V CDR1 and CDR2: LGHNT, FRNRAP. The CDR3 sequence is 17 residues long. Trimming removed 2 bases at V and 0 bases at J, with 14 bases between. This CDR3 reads CASGLTPDPSSGNTIYF. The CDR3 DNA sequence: TGTGCTAGTGGTTTGACCCCGGACCCGAGCTCTGGAAACACCATATATTTT.

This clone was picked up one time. The CDR3 region is CASSVGESGGYQETQYF. CDR3 nucleotides: TGTGCCAGCAGCGTGGGAGAAAGCGGGGGGTACCAAGAGACCCAGTACTTC. The genes are TRBV9 and TRBJ2-5; 9 bases line up with TRBD2. This CDR3 is built from 17 residues. The ends lost 2 bases at V and 0 bases at J; junction bases unmatched: 8. Per germline, CDR1 SGDLS and CDR2 YYNGEE.

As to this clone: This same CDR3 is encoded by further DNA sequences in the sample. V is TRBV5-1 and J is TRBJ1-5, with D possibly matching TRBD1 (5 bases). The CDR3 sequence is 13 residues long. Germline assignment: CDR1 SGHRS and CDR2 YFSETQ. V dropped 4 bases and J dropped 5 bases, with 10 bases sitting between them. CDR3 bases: TGCGCCAGCAGCCCCGGGACGGATCAGCCCCAGCATTTT. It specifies CASSPGTDQPQHF.

The CDR3 is CASSLSIMNTEAFF. In nucleotides, the CDR3 is TGTGCCAGCTCACTCAGTATTATGAACACTGAAGCTTTCTTT. The chain carries TRBV18 and TRBJ1-1; D gene ambiguous. V lost 4 bases and J lost 0, with 9 bases in between. The CDR3 sequence is 14 residues long. Per the germline V gene, CDR1 is KGHSH and CDR2 is LQKENI.

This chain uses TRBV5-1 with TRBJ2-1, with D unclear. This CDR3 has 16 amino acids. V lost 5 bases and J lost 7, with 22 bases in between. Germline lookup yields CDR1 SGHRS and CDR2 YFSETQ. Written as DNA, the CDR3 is TGCGCCAGCAGACCCCCTGACCCCGCCATACGAAATGAGCAGTTCTTC. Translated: CASRPPDPAIRNEQFF.

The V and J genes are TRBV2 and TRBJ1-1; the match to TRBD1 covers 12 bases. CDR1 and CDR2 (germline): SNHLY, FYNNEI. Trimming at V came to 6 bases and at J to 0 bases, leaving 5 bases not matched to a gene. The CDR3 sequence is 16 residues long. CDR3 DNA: TGTGCCAGCAGCAGGGACAGGGGGCTCGTGAACACTGAAGCTTTCTTT. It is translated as CASSRDRGLVNTEAFF.

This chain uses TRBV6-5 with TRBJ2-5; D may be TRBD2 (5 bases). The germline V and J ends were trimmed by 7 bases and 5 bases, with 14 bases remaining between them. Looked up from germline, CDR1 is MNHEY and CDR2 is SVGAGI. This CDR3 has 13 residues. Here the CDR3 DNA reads TGTGCCAGCAATGGGTTAAGAGGGGAGACCCAGTACTTC. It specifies CASNGLRGETQYF.

CDR3 coding DNA: TGTGCCTGGAGACCGGGACAGGGGGCCCGGAGGACCGGGGAGCTGTTTTTT. This gives the protein CAWRPGQGARRTGELFF. J is TRBJ2-2 and V is TRBV30; 12 bases match TRBD1. The junction had 10 bases not matched to a gene; V was cut back by 3 bases and J by 5 bases. This CDR3 is 17 amino acids long. From germline, CDR1 is GTSNPN and CDR2 SVGIG (reference sequence).

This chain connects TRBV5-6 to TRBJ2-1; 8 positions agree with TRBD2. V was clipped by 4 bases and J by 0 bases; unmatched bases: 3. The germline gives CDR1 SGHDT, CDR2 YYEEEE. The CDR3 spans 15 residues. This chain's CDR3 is CASSAGTSSYNEQFF. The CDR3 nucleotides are TGTGCCAGCAGCGCCGGGACTAGCTCCTACAATGAGCAGTTCTTC.

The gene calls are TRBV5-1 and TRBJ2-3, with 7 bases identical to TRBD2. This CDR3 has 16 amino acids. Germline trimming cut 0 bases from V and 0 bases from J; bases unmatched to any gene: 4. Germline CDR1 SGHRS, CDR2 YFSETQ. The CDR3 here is CASSLDVSGSTDTQYF. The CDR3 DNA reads TGCGCCAGCAGCTTGGATGTTAGCGGGAGCACAGATACGCAGTATTTT.

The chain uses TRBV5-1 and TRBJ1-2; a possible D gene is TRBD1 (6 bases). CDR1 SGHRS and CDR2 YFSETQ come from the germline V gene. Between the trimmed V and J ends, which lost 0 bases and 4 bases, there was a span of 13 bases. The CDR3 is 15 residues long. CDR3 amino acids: CASSLAPGAAYGYTF. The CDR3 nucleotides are TGCGCCAGCAGCTTGGCACCGGGGGCGGCCTATGGCTACACCTTC.

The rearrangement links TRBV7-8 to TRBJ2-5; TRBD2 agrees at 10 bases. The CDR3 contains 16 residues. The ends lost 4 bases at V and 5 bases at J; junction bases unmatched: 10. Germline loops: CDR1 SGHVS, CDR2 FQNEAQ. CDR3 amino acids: CASSSVLAGEVETQYF. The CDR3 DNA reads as TGTGCCAGCAGCTCGGTCCTAGCGGGAGAGGTGGAGACCCAGTACTTC.

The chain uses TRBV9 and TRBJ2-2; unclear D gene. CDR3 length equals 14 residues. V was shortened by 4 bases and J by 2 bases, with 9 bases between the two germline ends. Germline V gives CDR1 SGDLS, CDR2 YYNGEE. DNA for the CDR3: TGTGCCAGCAGCCCCCGTTCTAACACCGGGGAGCTGTTTTTT. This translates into CASSPRSNTGELFF. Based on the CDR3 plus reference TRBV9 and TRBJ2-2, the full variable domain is DSGVTQTPKHLITATGQRVTLRCSPRSGDLSVYWYQQSLDQGLQFLIQYYNGEERAKGNILERFSAQQFPDLHSELNLSSLELGDSALYFCASSPRSNTGELFFGEGSRLTVL.

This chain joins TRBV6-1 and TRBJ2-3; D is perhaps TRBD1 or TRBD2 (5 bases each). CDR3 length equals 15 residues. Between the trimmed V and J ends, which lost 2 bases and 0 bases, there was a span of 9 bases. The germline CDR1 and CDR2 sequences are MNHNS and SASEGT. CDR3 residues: CASSELRDSTDTQYF. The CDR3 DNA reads TGTGCCAGCAGTGAACTACGGGACAGCACAGATACGCAGTATTTT.

Written as DNA, the CDR3 is TGTGCCAGCGCATATTCTGGACAGGAGCTCAATCAGCCCCAGCATTTT. It codes for CASAYSGQELNQPQHF. This sequence joins TRBV11-2 and TRBJ1-5; 7 bases are a match to TRBD1. Per germline, CDR1 SGHAT and CDR2 FQNNGV. After removal of 8 bases from V and 3 bases from J, the junction contained 13 bases not matched to a gene. This CDR3 comprises 16 residues.

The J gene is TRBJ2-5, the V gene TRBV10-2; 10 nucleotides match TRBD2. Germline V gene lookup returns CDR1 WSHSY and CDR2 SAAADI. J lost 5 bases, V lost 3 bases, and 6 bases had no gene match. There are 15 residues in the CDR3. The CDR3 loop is CASSEAGGPMETQYF. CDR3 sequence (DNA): TGCGCCAGCAGTGAAGCGGGGGGGCCTATGGAGACCCAGTACTTC.

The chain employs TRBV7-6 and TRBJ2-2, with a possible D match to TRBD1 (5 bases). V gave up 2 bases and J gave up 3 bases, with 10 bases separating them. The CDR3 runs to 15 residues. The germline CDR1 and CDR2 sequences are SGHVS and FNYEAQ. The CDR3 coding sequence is TGTGCCAGCAGCTTACAGGGTATCGACACCGGGGAGCTGTTTTTT. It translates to CASSLQGIDTGELFF.

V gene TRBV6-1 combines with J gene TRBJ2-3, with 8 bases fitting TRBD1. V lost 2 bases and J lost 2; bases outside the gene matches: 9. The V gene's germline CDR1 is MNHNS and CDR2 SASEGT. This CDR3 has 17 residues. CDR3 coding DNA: TGTGCCAGCAGTGAATGGTTAAGGACAGGGACCACAGATACGCAGTATTTT. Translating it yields CASSEWLRTGTTDTQYF.

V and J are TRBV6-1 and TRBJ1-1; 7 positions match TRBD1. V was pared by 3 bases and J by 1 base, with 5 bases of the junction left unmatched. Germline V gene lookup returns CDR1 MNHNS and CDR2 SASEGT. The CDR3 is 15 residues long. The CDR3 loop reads CASSEGTAKNTEAFF. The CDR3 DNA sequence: TGTGCCAGCAGTGAGGGGACAGCGAAGAACACTGAAGCTTTCTTT.

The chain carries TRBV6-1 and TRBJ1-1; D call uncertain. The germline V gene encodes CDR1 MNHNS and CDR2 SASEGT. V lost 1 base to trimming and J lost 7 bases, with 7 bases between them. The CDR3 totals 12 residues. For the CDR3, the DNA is TGTGCCAGCAGTGAAGGGGCGCTTGAAGCTTTCTTT. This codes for CASSEGALEAFF.

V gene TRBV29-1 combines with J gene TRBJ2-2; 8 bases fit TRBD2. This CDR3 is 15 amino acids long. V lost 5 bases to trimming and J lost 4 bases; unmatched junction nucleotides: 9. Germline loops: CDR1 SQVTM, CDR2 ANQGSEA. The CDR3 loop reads CSVSPTSDRTGELFF. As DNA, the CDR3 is TGCAGCGTTTCACCGACTAGCGACCGCACCGGGGAGCTGTTTTTT.

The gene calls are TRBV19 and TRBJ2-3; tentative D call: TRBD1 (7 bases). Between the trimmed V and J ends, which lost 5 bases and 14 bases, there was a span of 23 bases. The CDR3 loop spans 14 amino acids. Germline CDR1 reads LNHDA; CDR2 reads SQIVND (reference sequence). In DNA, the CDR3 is TGTGCCAGTAGTCGCGGGCGCAGGGGGGACAGTGCGTATTTT. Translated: CASSRGRRGDSAYF.

In DNA form, the CDR3 reads TGTGCCAGCAGTTCGGGACAGGCCGCTCAGCCCCAGCATTTT. Protein: CASSSGQAAQPQHF. This chain uses TRBV28 with TRBJ1-5; 8 positions match TRBD1. Germline CDR1 and CDR2: MDHEN and SYDVKM. CDR3 size: 14 residues. The V and J ends lost 4 bases and 6 bases, in that order; junction bases with no gene match: 5.